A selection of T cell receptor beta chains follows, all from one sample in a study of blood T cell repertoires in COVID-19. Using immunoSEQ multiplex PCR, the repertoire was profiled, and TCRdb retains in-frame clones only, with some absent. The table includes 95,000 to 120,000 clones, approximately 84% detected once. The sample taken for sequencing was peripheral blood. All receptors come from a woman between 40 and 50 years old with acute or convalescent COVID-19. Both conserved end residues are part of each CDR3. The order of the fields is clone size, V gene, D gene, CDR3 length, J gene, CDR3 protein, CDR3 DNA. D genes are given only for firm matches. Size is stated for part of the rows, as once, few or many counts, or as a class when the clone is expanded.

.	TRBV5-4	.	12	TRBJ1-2	CASSSPGYGYTF	TGTGCCAGCAGCTCGCCCGGCTATGGCTACACCTTC
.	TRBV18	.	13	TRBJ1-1	CASSRQINTEAFF	TGTGCCAGCTCACGACAGATCAACACTGAAGCTTTCTTT
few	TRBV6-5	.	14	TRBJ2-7	CASRFRTYIHEQYF	TGTGCCAGCAGATTCCGGACATATATCCACGAGCAGTACTTC
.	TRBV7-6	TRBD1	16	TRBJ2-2	CASSRGTGALAGELFF	TGTGCCAGCAGCAGAGGGACAGGGGCCCTCGCCGGGGAGCTGTTTTTT
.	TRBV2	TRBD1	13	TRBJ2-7	CASNGQAINEQYF	TGTGCCAGCAACGGACAGGCGATTAACGAGCAGTACTTC
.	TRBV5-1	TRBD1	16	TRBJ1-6	CASSWRGQGDNSPLHF	TGCGCCAGCAGCTGGCGGGGACAGGGCGATAATTCACCCCTCCACTTT
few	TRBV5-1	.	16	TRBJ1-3	CASSLALDNTGNTIYF	TGCGCCAGCAGCTTGGCCTTGGACAATACTGGAAACACCATATATTTT
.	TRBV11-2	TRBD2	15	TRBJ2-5	CASSTSRGIEETQYF	TGTGCCAGCAGCACCTCGCGGGGGATAGAAGAGACCCAGTACTTC
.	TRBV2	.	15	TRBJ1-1	CASRGGARLNTEAFF	TGTGCCAGCAGGGGGGGGGCCAGGCTTAACACTGAAGCTTTCTTT
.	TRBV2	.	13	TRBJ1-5	CASSELKGQPQHF	TGTGCCAGCAGTGAATTAAAGGGGCAGCCCCAGCATTTT
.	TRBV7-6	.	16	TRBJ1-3	CASSPQGRLAGNTIYF	TGTGCCAGCAGCCCCCAGGGCAGGCTAGCTGGAAACACCATATATTTT